What follows are 7 T cell receptor beta chains derived from one specimen sequenced in a study of T-cell reconstitution after alpha-beta-depleted transplantation in children. Construction of the TCRbeta library involved unique molecular identifiers. TCRdb processed the PCR reads anew with MiXCR; each CDR3 protein has one entry. The data show 600,000 to 700,000 distinct CDR3 sequences, roughly 14% seen once. Sequenced here: PBMCs, sampled before TCRalphabeta/CD19-depleted stem cell transplant. The origin of the receptors is a girl aged 2 to 9 with congenital amegakaryocytic thrombocytopenia, due to receive a stem cell transplant.

CDR3 in amino acids: CASSQTGANGDTQYF. CDR3 coding DNA: TGTGCCAGCTCACAAACCGGGGCCAATGGAGATACGCAGTATTTT. This chain uses TRBV18 with TRBJ2-3; D possibly uses TRBD1 or TRBD2 (5 bases each). The CDR3 is made up of 15 amino acids. Germline CDR1 reads KGHSH; CDR2 reads LQKENI. Trimming removed 4 bases at V and 5 bases at J, with 16 bases between.

As for this clonotype: It may be a read error: a sequence one base away is much more abundant. The V call is TRBV2, the J call TRBJ2-2; D is possibly TRBD2 (5 bases). Germline values: CDR1 SNHLY, CDR2 FYNNEI. There are 13 residues in the CDR3. The CDR3 spells CASSETNTGVLFF. CDR3 sequence (DNA): TGTGCCAGCAGTGAGACAAACACCGGGGTGCTGTTTTTT.

This clonotype was seen a few times. The chain has TRBV20-1 and TRBJ1-3; the D gene is possibly TRBD1 (5 bases). Germline lookup yields CDR1 DFQATT and CDR2 SNEGSKA (reference sequence). The CDR3 loop spans 16 amino acids. V was pared by 5 bases and J by 2 bases, with 19 bases between. For the CDR3, the DNA is TGCAGTGCTCGCGCCGCCGGCGGGGGGGCTGGAAACACCATATATTTT. Translated: CSARAAGGGAGNTIYF.

In this sample, this clonotype turned up a few times. The chain carries TRBV12-3 or TRBV12-4 and TRBJ2-7, with TRBD2 identical over 10 bases. The CDR3 sequence is 14 residues long. The ends lost 0 bases at V and 12 bases at J; junction bases unmatched: 8. CDR3 DNA sequence: TGTGCCAGCAGTTTAGCTAGCGGGAGGATTCGAGCGTACTTC. Encoded protein: CASSLASGRIRAYF.

There are a few counts of this clonotype. The chain links TRBV7-2 to TRBJ2-1; 7 bases fit TRBD1. CDR1 SGHTA and CDR2 FQGNSA come from the germline V gene. This CDR3 has 15 residues. Trimming took 5 bases from V and 10 from J; bases not matched to a gene: 14. CDR3 DNA: TGTGCCAGCAGCGGTGCCGGGACAGCTCCCCCAGAGCAGTTCTTC. This codes for CASSGAGTAPPEQFF.

This clonotype appeared many times. The chain joins TRBV6-2 or TRBV6-3 to TRBJ2-1; 11 bases agree with TRBD2. V was pared by 5 bases and J by 5 bases, with 5 bases of the junction left unmatched. Germline assignment: CDR1 MNHEY and CDR2 SVGEGT. CDR3 size: 15 residues. The CDR3 reads CASSQLLAGDNEQFF. The CDR3 DNA sequence: TGTGCCAGCAGTCAACTACTAGCGGGAGACAATGAGCAGTTCTTC.

This clonotype was detected ten times or more. The V gene is TRBV19, the J gene TRBJ1-5; no firm D call. Germline lookup yields CDR1 LNHDA and CDR2 SQIVND (reference sequence). There are 14 residues in the CDR3. Trimming shortened V by 7 bases and J by 2 bases, and 12 bases separated the two germline ends. The CDR3 spells CASTEKDGNQPQHF. As DNA, the CDR3 is TGTGCCAGTACCGAGAAGGACGGCAATCAGCCCCAGCATTTT.